One and the same sample provided the 25 T cell receptor beta chains below, sequenced in a study of cytomegalovirus exposure and HLA in healthy donors. Primers for the PCR totalled 60 Vbeta and 13 Jbeta. Clones were sequenced by immunoSEQ multiplex PCR, and TCRdb holds only the in-frame ones, with some missing. This table has over 80,000 clones, roughly 82% appearing once. Sample: PBMCs. These receptors all stem from a man aged 25 to 40 in good health and CMV-seropositive.

The chain is built from TRBV5-1 and TRBJ2-1, with TRBD2 matching 8 bases. The V gene end was trimmed by 0 bases and the J gene end by 8 bases; junction bases not matched to a gene: 7. This CDR3 contains 15 residues. CDR1 is SGHRS and CDR2 is YFSETQ in the germline V gene. CDR3 nucleotide sequence: TGCGCCAGCAGCTTGGTGGCCAGCGGGAGCTATGAGCAGTTCTTC. Protein: CASSLVASGSYEQFF.

V and J are TRBV7-2 and TRBJ2-7, with 12 nucleotides matching TRBD1. The CDR3 loop spans 17 amino acids. CDR1 SGHTA and CDR2 FQGNSA come from the germline V gene. Trimming at V came to 5 bases and at J to 6 bases, leaving 14 bases not matched to a gene. The CDR3 nucleotides are TGTGCCAGCAGCACTCCCCGGGACAGGGGGCCAGGGTTCGAGCAGTACTTC. It is translated as CASSTPRDRGPGFEQYF.

The chain employs TRBV7-2 and TRBJ2-1; 10 bases are shared with TRBD2. There are 16 residues in the CDR3. From germline, CDR1 is SGHTA and CDR2 FQGNSA. The V segment lost 5 bases and the J segment 6 bases; nucleotides outside the gene matches: 10. The CDR3 loop is CASSGRGASGSNEQFF. The DNA of the CDR3 is TGTGCCAGCAGCGGTCGAGGGGCTAGCGGGAGCAATGAGCAGTTCTTC. Full variable domain (rest looked up from reference TRBV7-2 and TRBJ2-1): GAGVSQSPSNKVTEKGKDVELRCDPISGHTALYWYRQSLGQGLEFLIYFQGNSAPDKSGLPSDRFSAERTGGSVSTLTIQRTQQEDSAVYLCASSGRGASGSNEQFFGPGTRLTVL.

The gene calls are TRBV6-6 and TRBJ2-7; 8 positions agree with TRBD1. The V and J ends lost 6 bases and 7 bases, in that order; junction bases with no gene match: 5. This CDR3 is 12 amino acids long. Per the germline V gene, CDR1 is MNHNY and CDR2 is SVGAGI (reference sequence). The chain's CDR3 is CASRDRVGEQYF. Written as DNA, the CDR3 is TGTGCCAGCAGGGACAGGGTGGGGGAGCAGTACTTC.

The CDR3 DNA reads TGCAGCGCCGAAAGCGGGACTAGAGGCGAGCAGTACTTC. It translates to CSAESGTRGEQYF. The chain joins TRBV29-1 to TRBJ2-7; 8 positions match TRBD2. V lost 7 bases, J lost 6 bases, and 11 bases stayed unmatched. CDR3 length equals 13 residues. Germline values: CDR1 SQVTM, CDR2 ANQGSEA.

The chain recombines TRBV5-5 with TRBJ2-2; 12 positions agree with TRBD1. The V and J ends lost 2 bases and 7 bases, in that order; junction bases with no gene match: 3. The germline gives CDR1 SGHKS, CDR2 YYEKEE (reference sequence). The CDR3 totals 15 residues. This chain's CDR3 is CASSFGTGGFGELFF. The CDR3 DNA sequence: TGTGCCAGCAGCTTTGGGACAGGGGGCTTCGGGGAGCTGTTTTTT. The full variable domain, in which reference TRBV5-5 and TRBJ2-2 provide the parts outside the CDR3, is DAGVTQSPTHLIKTRGQQVTLRCSPISGHKSVSWYQQVLGQGPQFIFQYYEKEERGRGNFPDRFSARQFPNYSSELNVNALLLGDSALYLCASSFGTGGFGELFFGEGSRLTVL.

The chain is built from TRBV28 and TRBJ2-1, with 10 bases lining up with TRBD2. The CDR3 contains 17 residues. CDR1 is MDHEN and CDR2 is SYDVKM in the germline V gene. V was clipped by 1 base and J by 1 base; unmatched bases: 4. CDR3 protein: CASSLFGSGRSYNEQFF. Here the CDR3 DNA reads TGTGCCAGCAGTTTATTTGGTAGCGGGAGGTCCTACAATGAGCAGTTCTTC.

The rearrangement links TRBV27 to TRBJ2-7, with 14 bases matching TRBD2. The CDR3 spans 16 residues. Germline V CDR1 and CDR2: MNHEY, SMNVEV (reference sequence). The V and J ends lost 5 bases and 12 bases, in that order; junction bases with no gene match: 15. The DNA of the CDR3 is TGTGCCAGCAGTCCGGGACTAGCGGGAGCCCCAAGAATGGGGTACTTC. It encodes CASSPGLAGAPRMGYF.

On this clone: The junction departs from germline at one end; a sequencing error may be responsible. This rearrangement joins TRBV7-9 to TRBJ2-7, with 8 positions matching TRBD1. Per the germline V gene, CDR1 is SEHNR and CDR2 is FQNEAQ (reference sequence). The CDR3 runs 13 residues. The CDR3 loop is CSSNEGTGGEQYF. CDR3 nucleotides: TGTTCCAGCAACGAGGGGACAGGTGGCGAGCAGTACTTC.

The chain recombines TRBV10-3 with TRBJ1-6; a weak D match, TRBD1 (6 bases). This CDR3 spans 12 amino acids. Germline values: CDR1 ENHRY, CDR2 SYGVKD. The V and J ends lost 8 bases and 10 bases respectively, with 12 bases between them. In nucleotides, the CDR3 is TGTGCCATCCGAGCAGGGGACTCACCCCTCCACTTT. This sequence encodes CAIRAGDSPLHF.

V is TRBV2 and J is TRBJ2-2, with TRBD2 matching 7 bases. V lost 7 bases to trimming and J lost 1 base; unmatched junction nucleotides: 0. This CDR3 is built from 13 residues. The V gene's germline CDR1 is SNHLY and CDR2 FYNNEI. Here the CDR3 DNA reads TGTGCCAGCAAGCGGGAGAACACCGGGGAGCTGTTTTTT. It translates to CASKRENTGELFF.

J is TRBJ2-2 and V is TRBV7-2; 12 positions match TRBD2. The germline gives CDR1 SGHTA, CDR2 FQGNSA. This CDR3 spans 17 amino acids. V lost 4 bases and J lost 4; bases outside the gene matches: 7. DNA for the CDR3: TGTGCCAGCAGCTCATCTAGCGGGAGGGCCGCCACCGGGGAGCTGTTTTTT. Encoded protein: CASSSSSGRAATGELFF.

This chain uses TRBV5-1 with TRBJ2-1, with D possibly being TRBD2 (6 bases). Trimming removed 0 bases from V and 2 bases from J, with 9 bases in between. This CDR3 has 15 amino acids. Germline lookup yields CDR1 SGHRS and CDR2 YFSETQ. CDR3: CASSLAGSAYNEQFF. The CDR3 DNA follows: TGCGCCAGCAGCTTGGCCGGGAGTGCCTACAATGAGCAGTTCTTC. The variable domain in full, completed from reference TRBV5-1 and TRBJ2-1, reads KAGVTQTPRYLIKTRGQQVTLSCSPISGHRSVSWYQQTPGQGLQFLFEYFSETQRNKGNFPGRFSGRQFSNSRSEMNVSTLELGDSALYLCASSLAGSAYNEQFFGPGTRLTVL.

The chain employs TRBV4-3 and TRBJ1-6; D possibly corresponds to TRBD1 (6 bases). Germline-derived CDR1 and CDR2 are LGHNA and YSLEER. CDR3 length equals 17 residues. V was cut by 0 bases and J by 5 bases, with 14 bases left in between. CDR3: CASSQDASGANNSPLHF. The CDR3 coding sequence is TGCGCCAGCAGCCAAGATGCGTCAGGGGCTAATAATTCACCCCTCCACTTT.

The gene calls are TRBV6-1 and TRBJ2-5, with no clear D. Judging by the DNA end, TRBJ2-7 fits better; the J call may be wrong. Germline V gene sequence: CDR1 MNHNS, CDR2 SASEGT. The CDR3 spans 12 residues. The CDR3 region is CASRPTLNEQYF. The CDR3 nucleotides read TGTGCCAGCCGCCCGACTCTAAACGAGCAGTACTTC.

The sample holds a few counts of this clone. This chain connects TRBV27 to TRBJ2-1, with TRBD1 as a possible D gene (6 bases). This CDR3 spans 16 amino acids. Germline CDR1 is MNHEY and CDR2 is SMNVEV (reference sequence). The V gene lost 6 bases and the J gene lost 4 bases, with 19 bases spanning the gap. The CDR3 nucleotides read TGTGCCAGCAGCCCCGAAACAGGGTTGTCATACAATGAGCAGTTCTTC. This encodes CASSPETGLSYNEQFF.

The rearrangement joins TRBV2 to TRBJ2-5; possible D gene TRBD2, 5 bases. The V and J ends lost 7 bases and 4 bases respectively, with 10 bases between them. Germline CDR1 reads SNHLY; CDR2 reads FYNNEI. There are 12 residues in the CDR3. For the CDR3, the DNA is TGTGCCAGCACCACGGGATTAGAGACCCAGTACTTC. Protein product: CASTTGLETQYF.

V is TRBV27 and J is TRBJ2-1; 7 bases align to TRBD1. Germline lookup yields CDR1 MNHEY and CDR2 SMNVEV (reference sequence). The CDR3 runs 15 residues. J gave up 4 bases and V 3 bases, and 6 bases lay outside the gene matches. CDR3 coding DNA: TGTGCCAGCAGTTTCCCGGGACAGCTGTACAATGAGCAGTTCTTC. Translation gives CASSFPGQLYNEQFF.

The chain couples TRBV10-3 to TRBJ2-3; D uncertain. The CDR3 contains 15 residues. Per germline, CDR1 ENHRY and CDR2 SYGVKD. V was pared by 4 bases and J by 0 bases, with 11 bases between. CDR3 nucleotide sequence: TGTGCCATCAGTGGGAGAACACCTAGCACAGATACGCAGTATTTT. This encodes CAISGRTPSTDTQYF.

The rearrangement uses TRBV15 and TRBJ2-1; D might be TRBD1 (6 bases). The CDR3 is made up of 15 amino acids. Trimming took off 5 bases at V and 10 bases at J, with 21 bases between the two ends. From germline, CDR1 is LNHNV and CDR2 YYDKDF (reference sequence). CDR3 amino acids: CATSVSGTTVGEQFF. The CDR3 bases are TGTGCCACCAGCGTATCCGGGACAACCGTCGGCGAGCAGTTCTTC.

The J gene is TRBJ1-1, the V gene TRBV25-1; TRBD1 is a possible D gene (6 bases). Per the germline V gene, CDR1 is MGHDK and CDR2 is SYGVNS. Deletions cut 6 bases from V and 0 bases from J, with 8 bases between. This CDR3 has 13 amino acids. This CDR3 reads CASRGTLNTEAFF. The CDR3 nucleotides are TGTGCCAGCAGGGGGACACTGAACACTGAAGCTTTCTTT.

The V and J genes are TRBV28 and TRBJ2-3; 9 bases fit TRBD2. Per germline, CDR1 MDHEN and CDR2 SYDVKM. Germline trimming cut 7 bases from V and 6 bases from J; bases unmatched to any gene: 2. The CDR3 extends over 12 amino acids. The DNA of the CDR3 is TGTGCCAGCACTAGCGGGGTGGATACGCAGTATTTT. It is translated as CASTSGVDTQYF.

This chain uses TRBV7-9 with TRBJ2-7; D gene unclear. V was pared by 5 bases and J by 0 bases, with 5 bases between. CDR3 size: 12 residues. Germline CDR1 and CDR2: SEHNR and FQNEAQ (reference sequence). The CDR3: CASSLRSYEQYF. The DNA of the CDR3 is TGTGCCAGCAGCCTCCGCTCCTACGAGCAGTACTTC.

This chain connects TRBV5-1 to TRBJ2-2; 16 positions match TRBD2. The CDR3 extends over 19 amino acids. CDR1 SGHRS and CDR2 YFSETQ come from the germline V gene. V lost 2 bases to trimming and J lost 2 bases; unmatched junction nucleotides: 6. The CDR3 protein is CASSFTGLAGGSNTGELFF. The CDR3 nucleotides read TGCGCCAGCAGCTTCACGGGACTAGCGGGAGGGAGTAACACCGGGGAGCTGTTTTTT.

The chain combines TRBV7-2 with TRBJ2-5; D perhaps matches TRBD2 (5 bases). Germline assignment: CDR1 SGHTA and CDR2 FQGNSA. The CDR3 length is 15 residues. The V end was cut by 3 bases, the J end by 5 bases, with 16 bases between. The CDR3, as DNA: TGTGCCAGCAGCTTGATACTAGGGATGAGTGAGACCCAGTACTTC. This encodes CASSLILGMSETQYF.